This TCR beta chain was sequenced during a study of blood T cell repertoires in COVID-19. V shed 3 bases and J shed 8 bases, with 14 bases lying between them. The CDR3 extends over 14 amino acids. The V gene's germline CDR1 is MRHNA and CDR2 SNTAGT. Method: immunoSEQ multiplex PCR; TCRdb's copy keeps in-frame clones and lacks some. The sample shows about 110,000 clones, approximately 85% of them seen only once. The source of this sequence is a middle-aged man with acute or convalescent COVID-19. Sequences were obtained from peripheral blood. V and J are TRBV6-4 and TRBJ1-5; D is perhaps TRBD1 (5 bases). The CDR3: CASSESGYGEPQHF. The CDR3 DNA follows: TGTGCCAGCAGTGAATCAGGGTATGGGGAGCCCCAGCATTTT.